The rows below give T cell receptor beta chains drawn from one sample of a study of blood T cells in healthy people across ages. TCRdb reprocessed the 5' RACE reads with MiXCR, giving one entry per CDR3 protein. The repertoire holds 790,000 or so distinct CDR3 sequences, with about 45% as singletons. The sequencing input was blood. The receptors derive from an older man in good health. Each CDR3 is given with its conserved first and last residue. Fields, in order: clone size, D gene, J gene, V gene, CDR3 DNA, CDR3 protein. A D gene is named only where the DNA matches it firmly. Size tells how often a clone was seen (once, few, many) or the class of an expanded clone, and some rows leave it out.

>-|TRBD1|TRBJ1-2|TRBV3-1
TGTGTCAGCAGCCCCACAGGGGTCGGCGGCTACACCTTC
CVSSPTGVGGYTF
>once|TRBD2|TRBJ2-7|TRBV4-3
TGCGCCAGCAGCCAAGATCCTACTAGCGGCATCTACGAGCAGTACTTC
CASSQDPTSGIYEQYF
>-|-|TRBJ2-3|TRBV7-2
TGTGCCAGCAGCTTAGGTGGCAGGACCCAAGATACGCAGTATTTT
CASSLGGRTQDTQYF
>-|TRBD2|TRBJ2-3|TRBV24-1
TGTGCCACCAGTGACTCCACTAGCGTCGATACGCAGTATTTT
CATSDSTSVDTQYF
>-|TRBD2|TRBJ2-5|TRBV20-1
TGCAGTGTAATTGGTAGCGGGGGCCCGGGGGAGACCCAGTACTTC
CSVIGSGGPGETQYF
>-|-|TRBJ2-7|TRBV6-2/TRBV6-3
TGTGCCAGCAGTTACGGGGTTACTGAGCAGTACTTC
CASSYGVTEQYF
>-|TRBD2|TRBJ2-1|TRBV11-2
TGTGCCAGCAGGCCGACTAGCAGGATGACCTACAATGAGCAGTTCTTC
CASRPTSRMTYNEQFF
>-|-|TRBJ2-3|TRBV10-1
TGCGCCAGCAGTGAGTCGAAAGGGGCTCGCACAGATACGCAGTATTTT
CASSESKGARTDTQYF
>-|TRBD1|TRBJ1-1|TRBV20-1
TGCAGTGCTCCTGACGACAGGGGCACTGAAGCTTTCTTT
CSAPDDRGTEAFF
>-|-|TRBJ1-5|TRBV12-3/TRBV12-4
TGTGCCAGCAGCTCCCGGGATGTCGGTCAGCCCCAGCATTTT
CASSSRDVGQPQHF
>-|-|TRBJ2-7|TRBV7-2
TGTGCCAGCAGCTTAGTTTTCGGGGAGACTTACAATGAGCAGTACTTC
CASSLVFGETYNEQYF